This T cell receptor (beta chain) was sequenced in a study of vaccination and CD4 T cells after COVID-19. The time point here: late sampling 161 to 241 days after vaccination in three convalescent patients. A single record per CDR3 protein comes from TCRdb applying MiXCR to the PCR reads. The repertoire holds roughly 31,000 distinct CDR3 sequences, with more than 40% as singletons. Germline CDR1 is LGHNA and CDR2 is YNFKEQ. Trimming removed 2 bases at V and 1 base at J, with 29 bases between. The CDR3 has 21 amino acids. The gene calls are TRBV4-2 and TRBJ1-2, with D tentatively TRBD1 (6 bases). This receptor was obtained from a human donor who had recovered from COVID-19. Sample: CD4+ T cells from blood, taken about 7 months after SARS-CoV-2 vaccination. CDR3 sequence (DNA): TGTGCCAGCAGCCAAATCGTCTCTGGGCGGGTGGCCACAGGGAATAACTATGGCTACACCTTC. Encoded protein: CASSQIVSGRVATGNNYGYTF.